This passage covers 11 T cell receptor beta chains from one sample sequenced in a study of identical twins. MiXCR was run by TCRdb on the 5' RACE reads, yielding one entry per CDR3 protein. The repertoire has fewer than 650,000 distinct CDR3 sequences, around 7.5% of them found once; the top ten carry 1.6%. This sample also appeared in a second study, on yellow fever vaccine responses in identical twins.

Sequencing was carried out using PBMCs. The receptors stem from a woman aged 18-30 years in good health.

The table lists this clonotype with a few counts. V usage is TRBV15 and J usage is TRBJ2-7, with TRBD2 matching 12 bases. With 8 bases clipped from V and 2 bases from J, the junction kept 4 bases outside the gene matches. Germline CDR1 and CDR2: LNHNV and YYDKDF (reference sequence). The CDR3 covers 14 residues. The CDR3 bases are TGTGCCACCTCTCGACTAGCGGGAGCCTACGAGCAGTACTTC. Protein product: CATSRLAGAYEQYF.

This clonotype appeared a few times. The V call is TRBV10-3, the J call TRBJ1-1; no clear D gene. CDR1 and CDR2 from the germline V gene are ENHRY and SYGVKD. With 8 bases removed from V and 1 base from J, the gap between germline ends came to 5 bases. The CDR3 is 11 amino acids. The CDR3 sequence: CAIGTNTEAFF. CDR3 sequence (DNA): TGTGCCATCGGCACGAACACTGAAGCTTTCTTT.

CDR3 in DNA: TGTGCCAGCACGCAAGTGGGGCCGGGACAGGGAAACACCGGGGAGCTGTTTTTT. Its protein is CASTQVGPGQGNTGELFF. The chain carries TRBV3-1 and TRBJ2-2, with 9 bases lining up with TRBD1. Germline values: CDR1 LGHDT, CDR2 YNNKEL (reference sequence). The junction had 14 bases not matched to a gene; V was cut back by 7 bases and J by 2 bases. The CDR3 is 18 residues long.

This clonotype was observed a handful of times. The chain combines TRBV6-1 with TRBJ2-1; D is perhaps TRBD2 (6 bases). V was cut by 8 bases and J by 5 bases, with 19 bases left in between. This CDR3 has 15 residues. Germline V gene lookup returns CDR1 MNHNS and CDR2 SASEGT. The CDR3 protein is CASGGTANFDNEQFF. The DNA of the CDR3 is TGTGCCAGCGGGGGGACCGCAAACTTCGACAATGAGCAGTTCTTC.

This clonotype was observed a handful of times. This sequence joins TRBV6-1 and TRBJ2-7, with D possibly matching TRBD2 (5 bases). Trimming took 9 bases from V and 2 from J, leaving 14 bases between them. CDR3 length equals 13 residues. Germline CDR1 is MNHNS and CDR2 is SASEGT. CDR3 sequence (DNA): TGTGCCAGTAGCATCACGGGAACCTACGAGCAGTACTTC. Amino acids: CASSITGTYEQYF.

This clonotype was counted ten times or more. The CDR3 nucleotides read TGTGCCAGCAGCTTAGTGGTTGTAGCGGGAGCGTACAATGAGCAGTTCTTC. Protein product: CASSLVVVAGAYNEQFF. This chain uses TRBV11-3 with TRBJ2-1; TRBD2 matches at 9 bases. V lost 1 base and J lost 4; bases outside the gene matches: 8. Per the germline V gene, CDR1 is SGHNT and CDR2 is YENEEA. This CDR3 has 17 residues.

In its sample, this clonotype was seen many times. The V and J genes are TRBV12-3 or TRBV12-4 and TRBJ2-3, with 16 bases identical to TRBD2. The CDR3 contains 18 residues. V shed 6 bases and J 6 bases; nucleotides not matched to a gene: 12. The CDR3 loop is CASRGTSGRVGTGDTQYF. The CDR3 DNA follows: TGTGCCAGCAGAGGGACTAGCGGGAGGGTGGGAACTGGGGATACGCAGTATTTT.

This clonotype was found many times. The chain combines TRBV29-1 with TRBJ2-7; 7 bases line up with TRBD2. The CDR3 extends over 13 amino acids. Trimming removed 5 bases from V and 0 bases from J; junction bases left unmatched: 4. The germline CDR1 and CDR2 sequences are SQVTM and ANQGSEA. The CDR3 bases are TGCAGCGTTCAAGCGGGGAGCTCCTACGAGCAGTACTTC. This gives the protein CSVQAGSSYEQYF.

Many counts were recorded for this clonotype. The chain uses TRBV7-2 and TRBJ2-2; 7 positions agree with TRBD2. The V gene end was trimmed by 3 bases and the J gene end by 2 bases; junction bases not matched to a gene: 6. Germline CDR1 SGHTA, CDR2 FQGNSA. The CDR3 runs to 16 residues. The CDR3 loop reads CASSLRTRANTGELFF. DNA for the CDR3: TGTGCCAGCAGCTTGAGGACTAGAGCCAACACCGGGGAGCTGTTTTTT. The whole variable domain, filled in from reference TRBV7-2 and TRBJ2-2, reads GAGVSQSPSNKVTEKGKDVELRCDPISGHTALYWYRQSLGQGLEFLIYFQGNSAPDKSGLPSDRFSAERTGGSVSTLTIQRTQQEDSAVYLCASSLRTRANTGELFFGEGSRLTVL.

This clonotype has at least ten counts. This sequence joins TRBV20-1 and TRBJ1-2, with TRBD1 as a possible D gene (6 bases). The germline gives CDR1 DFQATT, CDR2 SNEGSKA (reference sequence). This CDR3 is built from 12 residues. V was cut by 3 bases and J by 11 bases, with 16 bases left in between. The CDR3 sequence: CSARAETGFYTF. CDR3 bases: TGCAGTGCTAGGGCAGAGACAGGTTTTTACACCTTC.

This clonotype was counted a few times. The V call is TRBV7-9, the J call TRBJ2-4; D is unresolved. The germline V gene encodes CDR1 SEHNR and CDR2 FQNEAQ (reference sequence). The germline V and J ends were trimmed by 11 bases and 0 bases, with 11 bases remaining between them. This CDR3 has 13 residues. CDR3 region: CACMTLAKNIQYF. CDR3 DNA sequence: TGTGCCTGCATGACCCTAGCCAAAAACATTCAGTACTTC.